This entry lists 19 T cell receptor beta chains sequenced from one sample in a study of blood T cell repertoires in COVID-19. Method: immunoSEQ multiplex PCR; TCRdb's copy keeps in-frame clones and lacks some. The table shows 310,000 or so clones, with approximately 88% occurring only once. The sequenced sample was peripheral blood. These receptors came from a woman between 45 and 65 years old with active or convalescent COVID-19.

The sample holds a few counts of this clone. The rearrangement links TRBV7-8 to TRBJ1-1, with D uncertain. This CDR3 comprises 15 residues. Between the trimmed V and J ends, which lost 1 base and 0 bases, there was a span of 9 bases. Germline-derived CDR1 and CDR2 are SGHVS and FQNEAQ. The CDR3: CASSLVTTVNTEAFF. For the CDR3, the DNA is TGTGCCAGCAGCTTAGTTACCACAGTGAACACTGAAGCTTTCTTT.

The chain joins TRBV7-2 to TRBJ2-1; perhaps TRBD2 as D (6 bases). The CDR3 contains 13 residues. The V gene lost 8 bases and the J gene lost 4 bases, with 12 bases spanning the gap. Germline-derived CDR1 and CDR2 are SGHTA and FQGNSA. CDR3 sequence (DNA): TGTGCCAGCGAATCCGGGACTTACAATGAGCAGTTCTTC. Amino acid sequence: CASESGTYNEQFF.

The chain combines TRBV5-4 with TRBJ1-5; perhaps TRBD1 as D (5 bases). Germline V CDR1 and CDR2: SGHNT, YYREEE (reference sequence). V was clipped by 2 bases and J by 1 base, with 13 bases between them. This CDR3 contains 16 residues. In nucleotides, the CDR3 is TGTGCCAGCAGCTTTGTGCGGGGGAAGAGCAATCAGCCCCAGCATTTT. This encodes CASSFVRGKSNQPQHF.

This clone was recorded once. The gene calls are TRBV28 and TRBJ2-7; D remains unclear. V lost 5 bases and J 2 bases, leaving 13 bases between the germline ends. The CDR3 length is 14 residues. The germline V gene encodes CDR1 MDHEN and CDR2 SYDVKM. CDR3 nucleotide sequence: TGTGCCAGCAGTACCCGACTGAGGACCTACGAGCAGTACTTC. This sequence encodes CASSTRLRTYEQYF.

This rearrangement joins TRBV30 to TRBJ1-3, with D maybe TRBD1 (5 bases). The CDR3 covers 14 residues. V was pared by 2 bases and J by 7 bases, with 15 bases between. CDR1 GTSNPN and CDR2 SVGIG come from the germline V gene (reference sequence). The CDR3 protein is CAWSFEFGGNTIYF. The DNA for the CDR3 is TGTGCCTGGAGTTTTGAGTTTGGGGGGAACACCATATATTTT.

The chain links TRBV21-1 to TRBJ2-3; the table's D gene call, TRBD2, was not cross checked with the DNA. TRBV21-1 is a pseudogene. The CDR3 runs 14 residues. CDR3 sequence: CASSRPGLVYTQYF. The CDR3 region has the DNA TGTGCCAGCAGCAGACCGGGACTAGTTTATACGCAGTATTTT.

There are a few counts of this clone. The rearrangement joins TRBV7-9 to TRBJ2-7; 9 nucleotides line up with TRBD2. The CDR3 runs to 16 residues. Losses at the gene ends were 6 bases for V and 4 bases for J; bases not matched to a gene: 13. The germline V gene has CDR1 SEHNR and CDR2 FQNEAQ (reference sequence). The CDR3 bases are TGTGCCAGCAGTGGGACGCACGGGACTAGCAGTTACGAGCAGTACTTC. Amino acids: CASSGTHGTSSYEQYF.

The CDR3 region is CASSQEEDNYNEQFF. The CDR3 DNA follows: TGCGCCAGCAGCCAAGAAGAGGACAACTACAATGAGCAGTTCTTC. The chain is built from TRBV4-1 and TRBJ2-1, with D perhaps TRBD1 (5 bases). Trimming pared 0 bases from V and 3 bases from J, leaving 9 bases between. In germline, CDR1 is MGHRA, CDR2 YSYEKL. CDR3 length: 15 amino acids.

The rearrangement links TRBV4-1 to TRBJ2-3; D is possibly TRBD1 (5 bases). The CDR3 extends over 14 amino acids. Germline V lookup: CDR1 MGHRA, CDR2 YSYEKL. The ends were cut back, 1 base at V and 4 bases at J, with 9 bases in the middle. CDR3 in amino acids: CASSQVQVADTQYF. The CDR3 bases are TGCGCCAGCAGCCAAGTACAGGTAGCAGATACGCAGTATTTT.

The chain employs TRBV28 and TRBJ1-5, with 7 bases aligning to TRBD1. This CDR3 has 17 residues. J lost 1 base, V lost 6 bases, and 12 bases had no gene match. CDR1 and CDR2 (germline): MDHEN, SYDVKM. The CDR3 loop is CASRENRGSTSNQPQHF. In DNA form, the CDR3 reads TGTGCCAGCAGGGAAAACAGGGGTTCAACGAGCAATCAGCCCCAGCATTTT.

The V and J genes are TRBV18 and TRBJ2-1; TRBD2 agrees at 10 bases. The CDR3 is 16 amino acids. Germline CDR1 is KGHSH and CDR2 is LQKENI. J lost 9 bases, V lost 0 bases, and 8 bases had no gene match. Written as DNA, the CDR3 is TGTGCCAGCTCACCACCCCTAACTAGCGGGACAGGTGAGCAGTTCTTC. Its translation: CASSPPLTSGTGEQFF.

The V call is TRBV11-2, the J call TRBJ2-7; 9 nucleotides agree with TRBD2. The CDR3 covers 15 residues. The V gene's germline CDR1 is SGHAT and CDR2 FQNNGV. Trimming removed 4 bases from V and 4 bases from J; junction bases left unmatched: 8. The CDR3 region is CASSSGTSFVYEQYF. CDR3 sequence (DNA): TGTGCCAGCAGCTCTGGGACTAGCTTTGTATACGAGCAGTACTTC.

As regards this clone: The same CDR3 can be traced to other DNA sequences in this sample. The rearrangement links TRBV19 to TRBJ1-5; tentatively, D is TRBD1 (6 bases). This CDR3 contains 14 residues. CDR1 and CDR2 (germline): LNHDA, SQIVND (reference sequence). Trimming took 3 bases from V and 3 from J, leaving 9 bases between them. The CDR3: CASSITGPNQPQHF. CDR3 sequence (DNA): TGTGCCAGTAGTATCACAGGGCCCAATCAGCCCCAGCATTTT.

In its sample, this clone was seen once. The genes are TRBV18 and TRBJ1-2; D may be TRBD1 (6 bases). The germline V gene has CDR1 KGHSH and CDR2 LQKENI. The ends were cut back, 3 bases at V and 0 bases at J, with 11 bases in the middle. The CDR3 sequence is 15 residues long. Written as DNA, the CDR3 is TGTGCCAGCTCACCCGGACAGAGCGCTAACTATGGCTACACCTTC. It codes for CASSPGQSANYGYTF.

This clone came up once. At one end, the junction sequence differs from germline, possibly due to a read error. The CDR3: CAISGGGTDTSSTGTQYF. CDR3 sequence (DNA): TGTGCCATCAGTGGGGGTGGGACTGATACTTCAAGTACAGGTACGCAGTATTTT. The rearrangement links TRBV10-3 to TRBJ2-3; tentatively, D is TRBD2 (6 bases). The CDR3 spans 18 residues. CDR1 is ENHRY, CDR2 SYGVKD, per germline.

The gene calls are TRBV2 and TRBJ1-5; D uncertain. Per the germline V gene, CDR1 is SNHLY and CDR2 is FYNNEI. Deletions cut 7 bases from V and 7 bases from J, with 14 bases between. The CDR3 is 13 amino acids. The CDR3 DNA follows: TGTGCCAGCATTTCGGAGGGTGGCCAGCCCCAGCATTTT. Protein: CASISEGGQPQHF.

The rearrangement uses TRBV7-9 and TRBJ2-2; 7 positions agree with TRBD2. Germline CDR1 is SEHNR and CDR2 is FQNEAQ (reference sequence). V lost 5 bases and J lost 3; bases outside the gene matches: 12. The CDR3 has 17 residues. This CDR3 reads CASSGNSRGGDTGELFF. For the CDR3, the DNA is TGTGCCAGCAGCGGAAATTCACGGGGAGGGGACACCGGGGAGCTGTTTTTT.

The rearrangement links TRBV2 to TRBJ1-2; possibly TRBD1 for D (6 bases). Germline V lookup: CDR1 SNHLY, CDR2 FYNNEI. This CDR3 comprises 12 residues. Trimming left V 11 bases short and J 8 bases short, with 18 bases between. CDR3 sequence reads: CAGGTPLKGYTF. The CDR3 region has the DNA TGTGCCGGTGGGACACCCTTAAAGGGCTACACCTTC.

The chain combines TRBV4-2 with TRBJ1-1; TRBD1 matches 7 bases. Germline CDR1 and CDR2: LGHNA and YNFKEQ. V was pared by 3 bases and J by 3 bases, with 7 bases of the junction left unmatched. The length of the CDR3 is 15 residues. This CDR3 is CASSQRGLGDTEAFF. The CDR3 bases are TGTGCCAGCAGCCAGAGGGGGCTTGGTGACACTGAAGCTTTCTTT.